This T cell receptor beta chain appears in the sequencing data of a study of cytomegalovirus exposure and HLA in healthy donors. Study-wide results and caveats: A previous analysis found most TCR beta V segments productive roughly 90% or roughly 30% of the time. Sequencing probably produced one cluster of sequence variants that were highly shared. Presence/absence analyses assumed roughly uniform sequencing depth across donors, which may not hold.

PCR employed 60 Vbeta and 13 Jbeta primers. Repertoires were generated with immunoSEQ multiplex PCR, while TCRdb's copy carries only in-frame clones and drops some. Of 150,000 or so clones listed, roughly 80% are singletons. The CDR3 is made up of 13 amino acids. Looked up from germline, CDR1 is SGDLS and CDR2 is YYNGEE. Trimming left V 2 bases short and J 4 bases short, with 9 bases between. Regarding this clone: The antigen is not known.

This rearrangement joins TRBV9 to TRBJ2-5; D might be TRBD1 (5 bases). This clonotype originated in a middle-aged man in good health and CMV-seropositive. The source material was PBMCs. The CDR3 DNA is TGTGCCAGCAGCGTGGGGCAGACAGAGACCCAGTACTTC. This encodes CASSVGQTETQYF.